This is a list of T cell receptor beta chains from one sample in a study of blood T cell repertoires in COVID-19. Method: immunoSEQ multiplex PCR; TCRdb's copy keeps in-frame clones and lacks some. Here the sample spans roughly 320,000 clones, 90% to 95% being singletons. The sample was PBMCs or T cells enriched from blood (not recorded which). Source of these receptors: a woman aged 30 to 39 who had been exposed to COVID-19. Each CDR3 is given with its conserved first and last residue. The D gene is left open where the match is weak. Size is stated for part of the rows, as once, few or many counts, or as a class when the clone is expanded.

D gene	clone size	V gene	J gene	CDR3 protein	CDR3 DNA
-	-	TRBV5-1	TRBJ1-2	CASSSSRQLRDYGYTF	TGCGCCAGCAGCTCCAGTAGACAGCTTAGGGACTATGGCTACACCTTC
-	-	TRBV7-2	TRBJ2-3	CASSQQGNLVDTQYF	TGTGCCAGCAGCCAACAGGGCAACTTAGTTGATACGCAGTATTTT
-	-	TRBV7-7	TRBJ1-4	CASSHDRGEKLFF	TGTGCCAGCAGCCACGACCGAGGAGAAAAACTGTTTTTT
-	-	TRBV6-6	TRBJ1-6	CASSPYGPQVDNSPLHF	TGTGCCAGCAGTCCGTACGGGCCACAGGTCGATAATTCACCCCTCCACTTT
-	-	TRBV7-3	TRBJ2-3	CASSLNPRGSTDTQYF	TGTGCCAGCAGCTTAAATCCCAGGGGCAGCACAGATACGCAGTATTTT
-	-	TRBV2	TRBJ1-3	CASSEAGGDGLSGNTIYF	TGTGCCAGCAGTGAAGCGGGGGGGGACGGTCTCTCTGGAAACACCATATATTTT
-	-	TRBV11-2	TRBJ2-7	CASSPSGQNSYEQYF	TGTGCCAGCAGCCCAAGCGGACAGAATTCCTACGAGCAGTACTTC
TRBD1	-	TRBV18	TRBJ1-2	CASSPRQGGPNYGYTF	TGTGCCAGCTCACCACGACAGGGGGGCCCTAACTATGGCTACACCTTC
-	-	TRBV6-5	TRBJ1-4	CASSYGQATNEKLFF	TGTGCCAGCAGTTATGGCCAGGCAACTAATGAAAAACTGTTTTTT
-	-	TRBV3-1/TRBV3-2	TRBJ1-6	CASSQTNSPLHF	TGTGCCAGCAGCCAAACAAATTCACCCCTCCACTTT
TRBD1	-	TRBV7-2	TRBJ2-3	CASSADRGRSTDTQYF	TGTGCCAGCAGCGCGGACAGGGGGCGTAGCACAGATACGCAGTATTTT
TRBD1	-	TRBV30	TRBJ1-5	CAWGAGTGKQPQHF	TGTGCCTGGGGGGCCGGGACAGGTAAACAGCCCCAGCATTTT
-	-	TRBV11-2	TRBJ1-1	CASSPRGMNTEAFF	TGTGCCAGCAGCCCGAGGGGGATGAACACTGAAGCTTTCTTT
-	-	TRBV29-1	TRBJ2-5	CSVAGLYQETQYF	TGCAGCGTTGCCGGACTGTACCAAGAGACCCAGTACTTC
-	-	TRBV2	TRBJ2-7	CATTLLGATEQYF	TGTGCCACCACACTATTAGGAGCTACCGAGCAGTACTTC
-	-	TRBV6-1	TRBJ1-1	CASSDQGLNTEAFF	TGTGCCAGCAGTGATCAGGGGCTGAACACTGAAGCTTTCTTT
-	-	TRBV6-1	TRBJ1-5	CASSEGQSNQPQHF	TGTGCCAGCAGTGAAGGTCAGAGCAATCAGCCCCAGCATTTT
TRBD1	-	TRBV24-1	TRBJ1-2	CATQGQGGGYTF	TGTGCCACCCAGGGACAGGGAGGCGGCTACACCTTC
TRBD1	-	TRBV7-3	TRBJ2-1	CASSVSGTGIYNEQFF	TGTGCCAGCAGCGTTTCCGGGACAGGGATCTACAATGAGCAGTTCTTC
-	-	TRBV10-3	TRBJ2-1	CAISESILGTYYNEQFF	TGTGCCATCAGTGAGTCGATTTTAGGGACATATTACAATGAGCAGTTCTTC
TRBD1	-	TRBV19	TRBJ1-5	CASTDNRQGHQPQHF	TGTGCCAGTACCGACAATCGACAGGGCCATCAGCCCCAGCATTTT
-	-	TRBV6-5	TRBJ1-2	CASSYSGERGYTF	TGTGCCAGCAGTTACTCCGGGGAACGCGGCTACACCTTC
TRBD1	-	TRBV4-2	TRBJ1-2	CASSQDRQGAIGYTF	TGTGCCAGCAGCCAAGATCGTCAGGGGGCTATTGGCTACACCTTC
TRBD1	few	TRBV5-1	TRBJ1-2	CASSLQGQGAGGYTF	TGCGCCAGCAGCTTGCAAGGACAGGGGGCGGGTGGCTACACCTTC
-	-	TRBV7-6	TRBJ2-5	CASSLFDRSPETQYF	TGTGCCAGCTCCCTTTTCGACAGATCGCCAGAGACCCAGTACTTC
TRBD2	-	TRBV5-1	TRBJ2-4	CASSLGGLADIQYF	TGCGCCAGCAGCTTGGGAGGACTAGCGGACATTCAGTACTTC
TRBD2	many	TRBV24-1	TRBJ2-3	CATRAGTSGVLDTQYF	TGTGCCACCAGAGCCGGGACTAGCGGTGTACTCGATACGCAGTATTTT
TRBD2	-	TRBV2	TRBJ2-5	CASSEAGGTETQYF	TGTGCCAGCAGTGAAGCGGGGGGGACGGAGACCCAGTACTTC
-	-	TRBV7-9	TRBJ1-1	CASSLAGAHEAFF	TGTGCCAGCAGCTTAGCGGGGGCGCATGAAGCTTTCTTT
-	-	TRBV18	TRBJ1-5	CASSNRDRDQPQHF	TGTGCCAGCTCCAACAGGGATCGGGATCAGCCCCAGCATTTT
TRBD2	-	TRBV2	TRBJ2-1	CASGGEYNEQFF	TGTGCCAGCGGGGGGGAATACAATGAGCAGTTCTTC
-	-	TRBV19	TRBJ2-7	CASSLGGGYEQYF	TGTGCCAGTAGTTTAGGGGGAGGCTACGAGCAGTACTTC
-	-	TRBV28	TRBJ2-1	CASNAGTYNEQFF	TGTGCCAGCAATGCAGGAACTTACAATGAGCAGTTCTTC
-	-	TRBV5-1	TRBJ2-2	CASSLRTDTGELFF	TGCGCCAGCAGCTTGAGGACAGACACCGGGGAGCTGTTTTTT
-	few	TRBV27	TRBJ2-2	CASRSLTGTGELFF	TGTGCCAGCAGGAGCTTAACAGGGACCGGGGAGCTGTTTTTT
-	once	TRBV11-2	TRBJ2-1	CASSVTSRIYNEQFF	TGTGCCAGCAGCGTTACTAGCCGGATTTACAATGAGCAGTTCTTC